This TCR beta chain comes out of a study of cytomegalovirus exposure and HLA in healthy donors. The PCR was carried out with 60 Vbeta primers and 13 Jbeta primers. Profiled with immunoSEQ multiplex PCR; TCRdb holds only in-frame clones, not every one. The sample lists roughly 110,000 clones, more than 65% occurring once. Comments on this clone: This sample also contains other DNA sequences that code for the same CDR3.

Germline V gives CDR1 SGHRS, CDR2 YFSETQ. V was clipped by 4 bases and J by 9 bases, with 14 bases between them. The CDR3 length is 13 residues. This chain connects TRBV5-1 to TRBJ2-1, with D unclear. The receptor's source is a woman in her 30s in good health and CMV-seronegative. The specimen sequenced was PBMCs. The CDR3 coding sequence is TGCGCCAGCAGCCTGGTTAGTTCGGGTGAGCAGTTCTTC. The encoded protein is CASSLVSSGEQFF.